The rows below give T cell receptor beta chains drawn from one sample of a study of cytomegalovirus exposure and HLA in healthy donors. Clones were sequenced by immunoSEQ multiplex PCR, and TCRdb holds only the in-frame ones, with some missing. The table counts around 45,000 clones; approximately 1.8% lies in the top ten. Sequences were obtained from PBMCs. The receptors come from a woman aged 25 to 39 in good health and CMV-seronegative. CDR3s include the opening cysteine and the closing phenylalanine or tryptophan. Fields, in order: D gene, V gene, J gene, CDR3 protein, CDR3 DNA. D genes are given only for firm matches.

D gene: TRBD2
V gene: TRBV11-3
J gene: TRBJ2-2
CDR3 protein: CASSSWREKGTGELFF
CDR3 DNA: TGTGCCAGCTCCTCCTGGCGGGAGAAGGGCACCGGGGAGCTGTTTTTT

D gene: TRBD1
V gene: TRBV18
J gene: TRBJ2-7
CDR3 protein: CASSPGQGPYEQYF
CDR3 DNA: TGTGCCAGCTCTCCCGGACAGGGGCCCTACGAGCAGTACTTC

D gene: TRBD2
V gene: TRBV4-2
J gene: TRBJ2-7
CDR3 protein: CASSQEGSGSAYEQYF
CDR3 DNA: TGTGCCAGCAGCCAAGAGGGTAGCGGGAGCGCCTACGAGCAGTACTTC

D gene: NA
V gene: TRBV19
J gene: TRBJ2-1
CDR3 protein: CASTLSGVPYNEQFF
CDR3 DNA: TGTGCCAGTACCCTTAGCGGCGTGCCCTACAATGAGCAGTTCTTC

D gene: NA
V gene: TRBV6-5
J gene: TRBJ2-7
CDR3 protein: CASSPGVNAYEQYF
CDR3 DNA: TGTGCCAGCAGCCCCGGAGTTAACGCCTACGAGCAGTACTTC

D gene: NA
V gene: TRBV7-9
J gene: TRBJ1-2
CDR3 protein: CASSGQAPGGYTF
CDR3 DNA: TGTGCCAGCAGTGGGCAGGCCCCGGGGGGCTACACCTTC

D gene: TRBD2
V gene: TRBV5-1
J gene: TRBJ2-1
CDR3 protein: CASSLGLAGVNEQFF
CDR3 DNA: TGCGCCAGCAGCTTGGGACTAGCGGGTGTCAATGAGCAGTTCTTC

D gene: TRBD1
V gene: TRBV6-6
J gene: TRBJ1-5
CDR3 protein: CASSPGTVYSNQPQHF
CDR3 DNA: TGTGCCAGCAGCCCCGGGACAGTCTATAGCAATCAGCCCCAGCATTTT

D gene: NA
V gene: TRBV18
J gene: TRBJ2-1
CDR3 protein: CASFSLGQGSGNEQFF
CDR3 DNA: TGTGCCAGCTTCTCTCTGGGGCAGGGGAGCGGCAATGAGCAGTTCTTC

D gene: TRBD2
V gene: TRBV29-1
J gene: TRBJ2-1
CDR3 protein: CSASGLAGGYNEQFF
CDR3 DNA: TGCAGCGCCTCGGGTCTAGCGGGAGGGTACAATGAGCAGTTCTTC

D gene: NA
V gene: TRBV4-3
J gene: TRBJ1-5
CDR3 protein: CASSQERGQPQHF
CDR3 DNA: TGCGCCAGCAGCCAGGAAAGGGGTCAGCCCCAGCATTTT

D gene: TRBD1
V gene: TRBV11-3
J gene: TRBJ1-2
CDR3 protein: CASSFRTGTNYGYTF
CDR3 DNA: TGTGCCAGCAGCTTCAGGACAGGGACTAACTATGGCTACACCTTC

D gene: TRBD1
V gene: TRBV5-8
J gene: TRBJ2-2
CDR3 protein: CASSLGDRVNTGELFF
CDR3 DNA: TGTGCCAGCAGCTTAGGGGACAGGGTGAACACCGGGGAGCTGTTTTTT

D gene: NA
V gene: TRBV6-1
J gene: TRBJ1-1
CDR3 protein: CASSGDLRGTEAFF
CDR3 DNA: TGTGCCAGCAGTGGAGACCTCAGGGGCACTGAAGCTTTCTTT

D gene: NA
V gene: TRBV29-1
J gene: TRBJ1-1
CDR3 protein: CSVDRQGLVRTEAFF
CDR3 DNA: TGCAGCGTTGATAGGCAGGGGCTCGTGCGTACTGAAGCTTTCTTT

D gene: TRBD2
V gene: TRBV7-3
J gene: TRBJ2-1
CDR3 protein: CASSPWVAGVDNEQFF
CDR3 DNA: TGTGCCAGCAGCCCTTGGGTAGCGGGAGTTGATAATGAGCAGTTCTTC

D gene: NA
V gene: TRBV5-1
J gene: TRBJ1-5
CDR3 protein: CASSLAPTQGNQPQHF
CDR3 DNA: TGCGCCAGCAGCTTGGCTCCCACCCAGGGCAATCAGCCCCAGCATTTT

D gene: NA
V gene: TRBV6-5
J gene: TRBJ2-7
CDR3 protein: CASSSRGPPSEQYF
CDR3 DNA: TGTGCCAGCAGTTCCAGGGGACCCCCTAGCGAGCAGTACTTC

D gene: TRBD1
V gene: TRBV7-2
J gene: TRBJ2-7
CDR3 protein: CASSSTGAAYEQYF
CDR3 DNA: TGTGCCAGCAGCTCGACAGGGGCAGCCTACGAGCAGTACTTC

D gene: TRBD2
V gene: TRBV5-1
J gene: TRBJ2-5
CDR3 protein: CASSYWGTSEETQYF
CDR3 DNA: TGCGCCAGCAGTTATTGGGGGACTAGCGAAGAGACCCAGTACTTC

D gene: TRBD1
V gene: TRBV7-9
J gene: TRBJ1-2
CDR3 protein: CASSRLDRGPTNYGYTF
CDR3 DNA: TGTGCCAGCAGCCGATTGGACAGGGGCCCTACTAACTATGGCTACACCTTC

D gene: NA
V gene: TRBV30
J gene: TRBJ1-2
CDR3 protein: CAWTLGAGGYTF
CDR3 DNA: TGTGCCTGGACCCTAGGGGCCGGGGGCTACACCTTC

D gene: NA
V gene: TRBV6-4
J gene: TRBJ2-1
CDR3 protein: CASSPRSGTSYNEQFF
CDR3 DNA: TGTGCCAGCAGCCCAAGGAGCGGAACCTCCTACAATGAGCAGTTCTTC

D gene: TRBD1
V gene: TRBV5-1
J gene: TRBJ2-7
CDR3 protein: CASSSGQGLPYEQYF
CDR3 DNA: TGCGCCAGCAGCTCGGGACAGGGGCTCCCCTACGAGCAGTACTTC